The clone carrying this T cell receptor (beta chain) was seen only a few times. These data belong to a study of blood T cell repertoires in COVID-19. Study in general: Both acute and convalescent COVID-19 samples were obtained from the United States, Italy and Spain. T cells, B-cell-depleted T cells, or PBMCs provided the cDNA or gDNA that served as material.

This table comes from immunoSEQ multiplex PCR, and its TCRdb copy is limited to in-frame clones, with some not included. This sample yields some 99,000 clones, of which over 65% are seen a single time; about 20% belongs to the top ten. Germline loops: CDR1 SGHTA, CDR2 FQGNSA. V dropped 4 bases and J dropped 3; count of bases not matched to a gene: 4. The CDR3 runs 15 residues. The J gene is TRBJ2-7, the V gene TRBV7-2; TRBD2 aligns across 12 bases. Specimen: peripheral blood. This receptor was taken from an older woman with acute or convalescent COVID-19. CDR3 in DNA: TGTGCCAGCAGCTCAGGACTAGCGGGAATCTACGAGCAGTACTTC. As protein: CASSSGLAGIYEQYF.